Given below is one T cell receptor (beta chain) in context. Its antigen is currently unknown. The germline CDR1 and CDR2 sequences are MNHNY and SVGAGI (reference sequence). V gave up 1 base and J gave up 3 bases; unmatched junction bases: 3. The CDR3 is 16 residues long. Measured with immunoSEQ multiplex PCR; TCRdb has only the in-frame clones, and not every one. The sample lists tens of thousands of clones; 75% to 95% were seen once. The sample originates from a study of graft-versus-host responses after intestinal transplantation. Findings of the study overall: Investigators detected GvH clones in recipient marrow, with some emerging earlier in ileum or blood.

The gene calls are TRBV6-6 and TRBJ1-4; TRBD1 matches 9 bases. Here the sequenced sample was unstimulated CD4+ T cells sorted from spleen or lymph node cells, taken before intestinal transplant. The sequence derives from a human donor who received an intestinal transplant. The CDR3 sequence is CASSYYRTGANEKLFF. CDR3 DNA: TGTGCCAGCAGTTACTATAGGACAGGGGCTAATGAAAAACTGTTTTTT.